This passage covers 5 T cell receptor beta chains from one sample sequenced in a study of neurological immune-mediated disorders. Using its own MiXCR run on the 5' RACE reads, TCRdb lists one record per CDR3 protein. The sample holds roughly 50,000 distinct CDR3 sequences, around a tenth seen once. The sequencing input was PBMCs. The source is a man in his 70s with HTLV-1-associated myelopathy (HAM/TSP).

To note about this clonotype: At one end, the junction sequence differs from germline, possibly due to a read error. This chain connects TRBV10-3 to TRBJ2-1; TRBD2 agrees at 11 bases. The CDR3 is made up of 15 amino acids. In germline, CDR1 is ENHRY, CDR2 SYGVKD. The CDR3 here is CASSPLAGGGNEQLF. The CDR3 DNA reads TGTGCCAGTAGTCCTCTAGCGGGAGGAGGCAATGAGCAGTTATTC.

This clonotype has at least ten counts. The rearrangement joins TRBV7-8 to TRBJ2-5, with 10 bases identical to TRBD2. There are 18 residues in the CDR3. V lost 1 base to trimming and J lost 5 bases; unmatched junction nucleotides: 13. CDR1 and CDR2 (germline): SGHVS, FQNEAQ. CDR3 residues: CASSLVRASGRAGETQYF. CDR3 DNA: TGTGCCAGCAGCTTAGTGCGAGCAAGCGGGAGGGCCGGGGAGACCCAGTACTTC.

There are many counts of this clonotype. The chain couples TRBV5-1 to TRBJ2-7; D might be TRBD2 (5 bases). The CDR3 is made up of 14 amino acids. The V end lost 0 bases, the J end lost 4 bases, and 11 bases lay between the germline ends. The germline V gene encodes CDR1 SGHRS and CDR2 YFSETQ. CDR3 loop: CASSLVPGSYEQYF. The CDR3 DNA follows: TGCGCCAGCAGCTTGGTTCCGGGGAGTTACGAGCAGTACTTC.

This clonotype was observed many times. The chain carries TRBV10-3 and TRBJ2-7; 10 bases map to TRBD1. Per germline, CDR1 ENHRY and CDR2 SYGVKD. This CDR3 has 15 residues. The trim removed 5 bases at V and 3 bases at J, leaving 7 bases unmatched. The CDR3 reads CAISPDRGLYYEQYF. The CDR3 DNA follows: TGTGCCATCAGTCCCGACAGGGGGCTGTACTACGAGCAGTACTTC.

The V call is TRBV20-1, the J call TRBJ2-3; 9 nucleotides match TRBD2. The junction had 8 bases not matched to a gene; V was cut back by 3 bases and J by 4 bases. The CDR3 extends over 15 amino acids. Germline CDR1 is DFQATT and CDR2 is SNEGSKA (reference sequence). CDR3 bases: TGCAGTGCTAGTATGGGCGGGAGGGCCCCAGATACGCAGTATTTT. This sequence encodes CSASMGGRAPDTQYF.